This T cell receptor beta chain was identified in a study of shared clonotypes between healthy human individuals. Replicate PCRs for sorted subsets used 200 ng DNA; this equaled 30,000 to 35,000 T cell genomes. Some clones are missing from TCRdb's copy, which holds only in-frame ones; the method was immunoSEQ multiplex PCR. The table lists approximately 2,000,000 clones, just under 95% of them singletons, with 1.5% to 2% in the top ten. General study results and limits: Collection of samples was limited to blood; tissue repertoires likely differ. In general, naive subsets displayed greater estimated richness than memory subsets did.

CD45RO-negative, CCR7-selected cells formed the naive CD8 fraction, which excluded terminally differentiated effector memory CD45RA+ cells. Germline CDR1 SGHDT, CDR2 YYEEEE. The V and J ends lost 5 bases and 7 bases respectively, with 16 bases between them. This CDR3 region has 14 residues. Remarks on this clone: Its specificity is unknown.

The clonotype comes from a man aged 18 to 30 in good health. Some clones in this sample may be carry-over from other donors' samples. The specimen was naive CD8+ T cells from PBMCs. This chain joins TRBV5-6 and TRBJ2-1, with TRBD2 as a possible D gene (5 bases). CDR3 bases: TGTGCCAGCAGTTTCCTAACTAGGCCGAATGAGCAGTTCTTC. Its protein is CASSFLTRPNEQFF.